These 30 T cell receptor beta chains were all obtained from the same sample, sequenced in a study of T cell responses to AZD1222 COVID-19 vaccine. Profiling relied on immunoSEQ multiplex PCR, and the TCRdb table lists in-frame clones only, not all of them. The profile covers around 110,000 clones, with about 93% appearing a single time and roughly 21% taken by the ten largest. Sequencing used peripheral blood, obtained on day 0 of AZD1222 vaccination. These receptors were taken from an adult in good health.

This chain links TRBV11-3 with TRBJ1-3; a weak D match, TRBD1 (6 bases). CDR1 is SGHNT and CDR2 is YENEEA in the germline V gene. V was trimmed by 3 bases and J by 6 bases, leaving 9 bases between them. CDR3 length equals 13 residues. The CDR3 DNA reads TGTGCCAGCAGCTTCGGACAGACAAACACCATATATTTT. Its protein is CASSFGQTNTIYF.

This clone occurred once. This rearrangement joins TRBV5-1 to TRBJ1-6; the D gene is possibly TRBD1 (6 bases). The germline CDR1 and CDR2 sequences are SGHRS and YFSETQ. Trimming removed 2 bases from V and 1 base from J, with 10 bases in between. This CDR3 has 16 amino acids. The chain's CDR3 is CASSFYRDSYNSPLHF. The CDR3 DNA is TGCGCCAGCAGCTTCTACAGGGATTCCTATAATTCACCCCTCCACTTT.

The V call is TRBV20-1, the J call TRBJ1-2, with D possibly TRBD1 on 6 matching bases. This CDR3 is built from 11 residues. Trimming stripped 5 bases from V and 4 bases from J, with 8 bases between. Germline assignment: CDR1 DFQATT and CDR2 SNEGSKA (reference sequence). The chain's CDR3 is CSAQGSYGYTF. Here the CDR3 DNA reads TGCAGTGCTCAGGGGAGCTATGGCTACACCTTC.

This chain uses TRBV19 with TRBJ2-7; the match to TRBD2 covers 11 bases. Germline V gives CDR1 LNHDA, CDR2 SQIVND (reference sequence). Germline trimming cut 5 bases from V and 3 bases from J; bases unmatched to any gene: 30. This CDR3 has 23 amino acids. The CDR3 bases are TGTGCCAGTAGTTCCTTTGCGGGACAGGGCTATATGGCCTCCGGGACTAGCGGCTACGAGCAGTACTTC. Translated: CASSSFAGQGYMASGTSGYEQYF.

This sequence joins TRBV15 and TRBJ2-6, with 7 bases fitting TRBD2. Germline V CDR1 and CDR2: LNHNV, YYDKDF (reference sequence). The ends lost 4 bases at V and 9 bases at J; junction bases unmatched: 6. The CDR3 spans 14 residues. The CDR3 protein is CATSTEREVNVLTF. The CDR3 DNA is TGTGCCACCAGCACAGAACGGGAGGTCAACGTCCTGACTTTC.

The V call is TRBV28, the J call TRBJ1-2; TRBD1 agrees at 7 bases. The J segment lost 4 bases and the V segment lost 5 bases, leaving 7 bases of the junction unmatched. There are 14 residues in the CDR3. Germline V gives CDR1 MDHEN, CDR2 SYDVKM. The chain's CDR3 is CASSPSTGVYGYTF. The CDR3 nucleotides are TGTGCCAGCAGTCCCTCCACAGGGGTCTATGGCTACACCTTC.

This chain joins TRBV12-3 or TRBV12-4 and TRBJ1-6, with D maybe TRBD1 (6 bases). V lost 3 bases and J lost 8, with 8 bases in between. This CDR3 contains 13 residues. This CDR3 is CASSLRGDSPLHF. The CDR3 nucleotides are TGTGCCAGCAGTTTGAGGGGGGATTCACCCCTCCACTTT.

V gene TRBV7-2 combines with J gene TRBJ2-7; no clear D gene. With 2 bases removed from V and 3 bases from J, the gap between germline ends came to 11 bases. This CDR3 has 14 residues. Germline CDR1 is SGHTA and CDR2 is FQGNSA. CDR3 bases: TGTGCCAGCAGCTTAACCCCGATGGGCTACGAGCAGTACTTC. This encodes CASSLTPMGYEQYF.

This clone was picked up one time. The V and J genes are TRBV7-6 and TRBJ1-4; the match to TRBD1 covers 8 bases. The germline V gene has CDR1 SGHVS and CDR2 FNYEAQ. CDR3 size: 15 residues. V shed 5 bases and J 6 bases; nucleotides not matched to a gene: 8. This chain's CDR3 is CASSPPGQVYEKLFF. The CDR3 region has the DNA TGTGCCAGCAGCCCTCCGGGACAGGTGTATGAAAAACTGTTTTTT. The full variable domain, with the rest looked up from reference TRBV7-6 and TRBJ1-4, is GAGVSQSPRYKVTKRGQDVALRCDPISGHVSLYWYRQALGQGPEFLTYFNYEAQQDKSGLPNDRFSAERPEGSISTLTIQRTEQRDSAMYRCASSPPGQVYEKLFFGSGTQLSVL.

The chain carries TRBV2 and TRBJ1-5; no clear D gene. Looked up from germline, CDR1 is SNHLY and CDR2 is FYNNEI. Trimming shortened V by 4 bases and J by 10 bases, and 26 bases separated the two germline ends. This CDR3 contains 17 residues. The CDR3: CASSAGGPRSPGFPQHF. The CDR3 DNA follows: TGTGCCAGCAGTGCCGGCGGGCCGCGGTCTCCGGGATTTCCCCAGCATTTT.

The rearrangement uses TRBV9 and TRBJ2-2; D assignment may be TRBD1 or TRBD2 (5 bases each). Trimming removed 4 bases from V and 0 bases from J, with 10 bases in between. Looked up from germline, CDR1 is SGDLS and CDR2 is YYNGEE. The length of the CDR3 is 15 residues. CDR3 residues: CASSSRGSNTGELFF. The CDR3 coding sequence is TGTGCCAGCAGCTCCCGGGGCTCGAACACCGGGGAGCTGTTTTTT.

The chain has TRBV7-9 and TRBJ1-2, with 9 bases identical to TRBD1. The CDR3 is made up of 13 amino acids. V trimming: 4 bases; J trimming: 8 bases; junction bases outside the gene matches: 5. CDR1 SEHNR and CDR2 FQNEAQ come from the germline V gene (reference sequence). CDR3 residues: CASSSRTGDGYTF. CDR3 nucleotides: TGTGCCAGCAGCTCCAGGACAGGGGACGGCTACACCTTC.

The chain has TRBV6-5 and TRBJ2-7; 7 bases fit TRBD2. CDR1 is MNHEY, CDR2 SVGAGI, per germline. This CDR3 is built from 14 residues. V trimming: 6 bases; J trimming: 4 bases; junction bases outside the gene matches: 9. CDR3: CASSPRTSDYEQYF. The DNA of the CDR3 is TGTGCCAGCAGCCCCCGGACTAGTGATTACGAGCAGTACTTC.

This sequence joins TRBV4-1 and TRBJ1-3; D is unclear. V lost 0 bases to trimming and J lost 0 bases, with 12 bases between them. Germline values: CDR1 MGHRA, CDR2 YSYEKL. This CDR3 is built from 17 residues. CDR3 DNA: TGCGCCAGCAGCCAAGATCTCCTTACGCGCTCTGGAAACACCATATATTTT. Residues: CASSQDLLTRSGNTIYF.

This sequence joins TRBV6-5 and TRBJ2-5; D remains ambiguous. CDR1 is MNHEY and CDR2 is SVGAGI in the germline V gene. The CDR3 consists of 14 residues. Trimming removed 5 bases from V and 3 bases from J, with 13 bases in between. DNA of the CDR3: TGTGCCAGCAGTCACGTAGGGTGGAAAGAGACCCAGTACTTC. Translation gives CASSHVGWKETQYF.

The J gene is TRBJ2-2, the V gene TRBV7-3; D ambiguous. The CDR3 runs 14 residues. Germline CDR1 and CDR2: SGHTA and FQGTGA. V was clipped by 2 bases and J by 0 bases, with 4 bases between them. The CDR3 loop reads CASSLDANTGELFF. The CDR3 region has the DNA TGTGCCAGCAGCTTAGACGCGAACACCGGGGAGCTGTTTTTT.

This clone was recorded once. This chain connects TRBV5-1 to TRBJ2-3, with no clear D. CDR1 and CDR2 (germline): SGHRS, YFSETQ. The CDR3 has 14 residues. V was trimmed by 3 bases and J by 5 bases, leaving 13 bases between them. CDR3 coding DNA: TGCGCCAGCAGCTCCGCTCCCGTAGGAGATACGCAGTATTTT. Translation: CASSSAPVGDTQYF.

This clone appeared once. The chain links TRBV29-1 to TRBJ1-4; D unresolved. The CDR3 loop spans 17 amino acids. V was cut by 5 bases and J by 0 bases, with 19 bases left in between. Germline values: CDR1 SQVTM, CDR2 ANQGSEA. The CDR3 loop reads CSVTTGGWRTTNEKLFF. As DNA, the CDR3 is TGCAGCGTTACAACGGGTGGATGGAGGACAACTAATGAAAAACTGTTTTTT.

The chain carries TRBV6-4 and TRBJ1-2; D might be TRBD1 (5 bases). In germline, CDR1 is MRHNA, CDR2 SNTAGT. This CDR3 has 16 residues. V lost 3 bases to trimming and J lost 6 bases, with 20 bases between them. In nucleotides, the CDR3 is TGTGCCAGCAGTGAGCTTTACCAGGGTAGCGCGGATGGCTACACCTTC. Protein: CASSELYQGSADGYTF.

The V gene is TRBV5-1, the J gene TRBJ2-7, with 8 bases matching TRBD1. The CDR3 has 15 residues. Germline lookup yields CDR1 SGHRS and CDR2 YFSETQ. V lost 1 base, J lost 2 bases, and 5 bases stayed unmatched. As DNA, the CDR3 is TGCGCCAGCAGCTTGCAAGGACAGGGAACCTACGAGCAGTACTTC. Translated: CASSLQGQGTYEQYF.

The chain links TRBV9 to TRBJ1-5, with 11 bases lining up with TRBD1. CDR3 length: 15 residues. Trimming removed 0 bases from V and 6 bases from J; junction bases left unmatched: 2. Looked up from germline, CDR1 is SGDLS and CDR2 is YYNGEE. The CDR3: CASSVDGTGGQPQHF. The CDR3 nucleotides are TGTGCCAGCAGCGTAGACGGGACAGGGGGTCAGCCCCAGCATTTT.

The CDR3, as DNA: TGTGCCACCGCAGCGGGCACAGATACGCAGTATTTT. Encoded protein: CATAAGTDTQYF. The chain couples TRBV15 to TRBJ2-3; possible D gene TRBD2, 5 bases. CDR1 and CDR2 (germline): LNHNV, YYDKDF (reference sequence). Trimming took off 8 bases at V and 1 base at J, with 7 bases between the two ends. The CDR3 is 12 residues long.

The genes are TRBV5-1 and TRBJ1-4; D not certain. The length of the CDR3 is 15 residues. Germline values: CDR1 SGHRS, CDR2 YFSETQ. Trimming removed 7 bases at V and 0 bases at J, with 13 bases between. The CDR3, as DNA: TGCGCCAGCTCACGCCTCGGGACAACTAATGAAAAACTGTTTTTT. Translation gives CASSRLGTTNEKLFF.

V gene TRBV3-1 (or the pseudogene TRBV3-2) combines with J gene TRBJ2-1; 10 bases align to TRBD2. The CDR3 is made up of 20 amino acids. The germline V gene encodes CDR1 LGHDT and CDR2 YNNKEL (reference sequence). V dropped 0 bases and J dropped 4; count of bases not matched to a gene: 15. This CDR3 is CASSQDRRLAGGVRYNEQFF. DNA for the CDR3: TGTGCCAGCAGCCAAGATCGTCGGTTAGCGGGGGGAGTCAGATACAATGAGCAGTTCTTC.

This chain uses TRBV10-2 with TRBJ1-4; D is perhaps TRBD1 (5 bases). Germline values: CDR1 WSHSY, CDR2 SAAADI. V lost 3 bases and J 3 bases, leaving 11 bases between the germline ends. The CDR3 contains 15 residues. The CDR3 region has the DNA TGCGCCAGCAGTGATCCGTCGGGGCCTAATGAAAAACTGTTTTTT. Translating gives CASSDPSGPNEKLFF.

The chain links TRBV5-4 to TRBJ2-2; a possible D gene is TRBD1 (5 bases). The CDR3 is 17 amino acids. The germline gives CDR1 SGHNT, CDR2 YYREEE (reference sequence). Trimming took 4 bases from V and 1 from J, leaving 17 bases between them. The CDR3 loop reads CASSLDPRRGNTGELFF. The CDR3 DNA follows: TGTGCCAGCAGCCTGGACCCGCGAAGGGGGAACACCGGGGAGCTGTTTTTT.

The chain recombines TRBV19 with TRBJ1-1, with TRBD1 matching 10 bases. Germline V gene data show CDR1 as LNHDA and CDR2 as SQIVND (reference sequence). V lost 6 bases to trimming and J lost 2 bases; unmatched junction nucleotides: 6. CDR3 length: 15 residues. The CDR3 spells CASRDRDRGNTEAFF. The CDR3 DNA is TGTGCCAGTAGGGACCGGGACAGGGGAAACACTGAAGCTTTCTTT.

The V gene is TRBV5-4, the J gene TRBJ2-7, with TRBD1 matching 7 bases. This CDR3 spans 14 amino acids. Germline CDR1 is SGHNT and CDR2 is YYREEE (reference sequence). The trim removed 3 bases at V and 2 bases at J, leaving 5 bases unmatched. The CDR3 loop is CASSSRQGPYEQYF. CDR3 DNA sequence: TGTGCCAGCAGCTCGAGACAGGGACCCTACGAGCAGTACTTC.

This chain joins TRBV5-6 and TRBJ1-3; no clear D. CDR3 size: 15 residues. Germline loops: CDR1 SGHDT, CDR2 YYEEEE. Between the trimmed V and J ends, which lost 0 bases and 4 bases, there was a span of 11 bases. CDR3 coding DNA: TGTGCCAGCAGCTTGGGATTGGGTACCGGAAACACCATATATTTT. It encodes CASSLGLGTGNTIYF.

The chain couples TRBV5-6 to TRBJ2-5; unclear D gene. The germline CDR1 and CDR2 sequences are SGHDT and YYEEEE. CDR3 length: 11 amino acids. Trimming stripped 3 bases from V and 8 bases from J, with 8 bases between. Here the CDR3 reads CASSYRGTQYF. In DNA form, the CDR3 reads TGTGCCAGCAGCTATCGCGGAACCCAGTACTTC.